This T cell receptor beta chain comes out of a study of T cell clones after liver transplantation. Across the study: Tolerant meant at least one year fully off immunosuppression without liver enzymes above twice normal. Timepoints were pre-transplant, pre-withdrawal, and after withdrawal was completed or failed.

Profiling relied on immunoSEQ multiplex PCR, and the TCRdb table lists in-frame clones only, not all of them. Found here are tens of thousands of clones, 80% of them singletons; the top ten hold 0.79%. The CDR3 has 16 amino acids. Germline-derived CDR1 and CDR2 are SNHLY and FYNNEI. Germline trimming cut 6 bases from V and 6 bases from J; bases unmatched to any gene: 10. This receptor was identified in a human patient who received a liver transplant. Among the T cells, some may be from the graft donor. Specimen: CD4+ T cells from blood, collected 12 months after liver transplant. V and J are TRBV2 and TRBJ2-1, with 11 bases aligning to TRBD2. Here the CDR3 DNA reads TGTGCCAGCAGCCCGGTCCTAGCGGGAGGTAGCAATGAGCAGTTCTTC. Translation: CASSPVLAGGSNEQFF.